This TCR beta chain was sequenced for a study of human T cells and chemical hapten exposure. TCRdb processed the RACE reads anew with MiXCR; each CDR3 protein has one entry. The sample includes 95,000 to 100,000 distinct CDR3 sequences, over 10% seen only once; the top ten take roughly 2%. The CDR3 extends over 13 amino acids. Germline CDR1 MNHEY, CDR2 SMNVEV (reference sequence). Trimming pared 7 bases from V and 3 bases from J, leaving 11 bases between. Noted time point: patch test 1, 2 weeks after DPC sensitization. Described treatment: therapeutic diphenylcyclopropenone sensitization with weekly scalp DPC.

The clonotype was recovered from a woman in her forties with alopecia areata. Some clones in this sample may be carry-over from other donors' samples. The sample here was whole blood, taken in connection with sensitization to the hapten diphenylcyclopropenone (DPC). The V and J genes are TRBV27 and TRBJ2-3; no definite D call. For the CDR3, the DNA is TGTGCCAGCACCACCTCGTCTACAGATACGCAGTATTTT. It translates to CASTTSSTDTQYF.